A single sample gave rise to the 10 T cell receptor beta chains below, sequenced in a study of radiotherapy plus CTLA-4 blockade in lung cancer. Only in-frame clones appear in the TCRdb table, and some are missing; sequencing was by immunoSEQ multiplex PCR. The sample carries tens of thousands of clones, 55% to 75% recorded once. This specimen was peripheral blood, taken from a patient treated with radiotherapy plus ipilimumab. Receptors were obtained from a human donor with non-small cell lung cancer who had stable disease on radiotherapy plus ipilimumab.

This clone was seen a single time. This sequence joins TRBV5-1 and TRBJ1-1; the match to TRBD1 covers 9 bases. This CDR3 has 13 amino acids. The trim removed 3 bases at V and 10 bases at J, leaving 7 bases unmatched. CDR1 and CDR2 (germline): SGHRS, YFSETQ. CDR3 region: CASSSGQGLGAFF. The CDR3 DNA reads TGCGCCAGCAGCTCCGGACAGGGGCTCGGAGCTTTCTTT. The variable domain in full, with the rest retrieved from reference TRBV5-1 and TRBJ1-1, is KAGVTQTPRYLIKTRGQQVTLSCSPISGHRSVSWYQQTPGQGLQFLFEYFSETQRNKGNFPGRFSGRQFSNSRSEMNVSTLELGDSALYLCASSSGQGLGAFFGQGTRLTVV.

The rearrangement uses TRBV19 and TRBJ1-1; perhaps TRBD1 as D (5 bases). With 5 bases removed from V and 1 base from J, the gap between germline ends came to 8 bases. Germline V gene lookup returns CDR1 LNHDA and CDR2 SQIVND (reference sequence). There are 13 residues in the CDR3. CDR3 in amino acids: CASSLQGNTEAFF. DNA of the CDR3: TGTGCCAGTAGTCTTCAGGGGAACACTGAAGCTTTCTTT.

The chain is built from TRBV6-6 and TRBJ1-2; D call uncertain. Germline CDR1 and CDR2: MNHNY and SVGAGI (reference sequence). Trimming removed 4 bases from V and 8 bases from J, with 11 bases in between. CDR3 length: 12 amino acids. In DNA, the CDR3 is TGTGCCAGCAGTTTGCACAGCGGCGGCTACACCTTC. Protein sequence: CASSLHSGGYTF.

This clone was observed a single time. This chain links TRBV5-4 with TRBJ1-1; D is unresolved. Germline-derived CDR1 and CDR2 are SGHNT and YYREEE (reference sequence). Trimming took off 4 bases at V and 3 bases at J, with 13 bases between the two ends. The CDR3 length is 14 residues. CDR3 sequence: CASSAGLTYTEAFF. In DNA form, the CDR3 reads TGTGCCAGCAGCGCCGGACTGACATACACTGAAGCTTTCTTT.

This clone was observed a handful of times. The V call is TRBV18, the J call TRBJ2-2; D gene uncertain. The V gene lost 4 bases and the J gene lost 5 bases, with 8 bases spanning the gap. The CDR3 length is 13 residues. Germline-derived CDR1 and CDR2 are KGHSH and LQKENI. The CDR3: CASSQPRTGELFF. CDR3 nucleotides: TGTGCCAGCTCACAACCGAGAACCGGGGAGCTGTTTTTT.

The chain is built from TRBV11-3 and TRBJ1-1; possibly TRBD1 for D (5 bases). The CDR3 length is 14 residues. The germline gives CDR1 SGHNT, CDR2 YENEEA. Between the trimmed V and J ends, which lost 3 bases and 3 bases, there was a span of 11 bases. The CDR3 reads CASSFSGGDTEAFF. CDR3 nucleotides: TGTGCCAGCAGCTTCAGTGGGGGGGACACTGAAGCTTTCTTT. Drawing the rest from reference TRBV11-3 and TRBJ1-1, the complete variable domain is EAGVVQSPRYKIIEKKQPVAFWCNPISGHNTLYWYLQNLGQGPELLIRYENEEAVDDSQLPKDRFSAERLKGVDSTLKIQPAELGDSAVYLCASSFSGGDTEAFFGQGTRLTVV.

This clone was seen more than once but under ten times. This rearrangement joins TRBV9 to TRBJ2-2, with D possibly being TRBD1 (5 bases). Germline CDR1 reads SGDLS; CDR2 reads YYNGEE. V lost 1 base to trimming and J lost 2 bases, with 12 bases between them. The CDR3 totals 16 residues. The CDR3 sequence is CASSVSWGRNTGELFF. Written as DNA, the CDR3 is TGTGCCAGCAGCGTAAGCTGGGGCCGCAACACCGGGGAGCTGTTTTTT.

The chain joins TRBV7-6 to TRBJ2-7; D perhaps matches TRBD1 (6 bases). The V end lost 6 bases, the J end lost 2 bases, and 17 bases lay between the germline ends. The CDR3 has 15 residues. Germline values: CDR1 SGHVS, CDR2 FNYEAQ. This CDR3 reads CASSIKAQGAYEQYF. DNA of the CDR3: TGTGCCAGCAGTATTAAGGCACAGGGAGCCTACGAGCAGTACTTC.

The rearrangement uses TRBV7-3 and TRBJ2-1, with a weak D call TRBD1 (5 bases). The germline CDR1 and CDR2 sequences are SGHTA and FQGTGA. The CDR3 totals 15 residues. V was cut by 5 bases and J by 0 bases, with 11 bases left in between. The CDR3 sequence: CASSQTASSYNEQFF. As DNA, the CDR3 is TGTGCCAGCAGCCAGACAGCAAGCTCCTACAATGAGCAGTTCTTC. Looking up the rest from reference TRBV7-3 and TRBJ2-1 gives the full variable domain: GAGVSQTPSNKVTEKGKYVELRCDPISGHTALYWYRQSLGQGPEFLIYFQGTGAADDSGLPNDRFFAVRPEGSVSTLKIQRTERGDSAVYLCASSQTASSYNEQFFGPGTRLTVL.

The table lists this clone with a few counts. This chain connects TRBV10-2 to TRBJ2-1, with 7 bases fitting TRBD1. CDR3 length: 13 amino acids. Germline V gene lookup returns CDR1 WSHSY and CDR2 SAAADI. The V and J ends lost 5 bases and 9 bases, in that order; junction bases with no gene match: 7. CDR3 nucleotides: TGCGCCAGCAGTAACCGAGGGGGCAGTGAGCAGTTCTTC. Encoded protein: CASSNRGGSEQFF.